Below are 7 T cell receptor beta chains sequenced from a single sample in a study of blood T cell repertoires in COVID-19. Sequencing was performed with immunoSEQ multiplex PCR; in TCRdb, only in-frame clones are kept and a portion is missing. The table includes some 59,000 clones, around 77% detected once. The sequencing sample was made of peripheral blood. These receptor sequences come from a man older than 75 with active or convalescent COVID-19.

A single count supports this clone. The chain is built from TRBV28 and TRBJ2-5; 8 bases are a match to TRBD1. Germline loops: CDR1 MDHEN, CDR2 SYDVKM. The CDR3 covers 14 residues. Germline trimming cut 5 bases from V and 7 bases from J; bases unmatched to any gene: 9. The CDR3 nucleotides read TGTGCCAGCAGTCCAGGGGGCGCTTCTGGGACCCAGTACTTC. Translated: CASSPGGASGTQYF.

The CDR3 reads CASSQDRGREKLFF. The CDR3 nucleotides are TGCGCCAGCAGCCAAGACAGGGGAAGGGAAAAACTGTTTTTT. The chain is built from TRBV4-3 and TRBJ1-4, with a weak D call TRBD1 (6 bases). The CDR3 is 14 amino acids. Germline V gives CDR1 LGHNA, CDR2 YSLEER. Trimming pared 0 bases from V and 8 bases from J, leaving 10 bases between.

This clone came up once. This rearrangement joins TRBV10-3 to TRBJ1-1; D call uncertain. This CDR3 has 13 amino acids. V gave up 5 bases and J gave up 1 base, with 8 bases separating them. Germline CDR1 is ENHRY and CDR2 is SYGVKD. For the CDR3, the DNA is TGTGCCATCAGTCCAAGCACGAACACTGAAGCTTTCTTT. It codes for CAISPSTNTEAFF.

As regards this clone: The same CDR3 can be traced to other DNA sequences in this sample. V and J are TRBV6-4 and TRBJ1-1, with D possibly TRBD1 on 6 matching bases. V shed 3 bases and J shed 1 base, with 9 bases lying between them. The CDR3 is 14 residues long. CDR1 and CDR2 (germline): MRHNA, SNTAGT. CDR3 sequence reads: CASSEGGPNTEAFF. Here the CDR3 DNA reads TGTGCCAGCAGTGAGGGGGGGCCGAACACTGAAGCTTTCTTT.

The chain couples TRBV5-6 to TRBJ1-3; 7 nucleotides align to TRBD1. CDR1 is SGHDT and CDR2 is YYEEEE in the germline V gene. The V segment lost 1 base and the J segment 3 bases; nucleotides outside the gene matches: 7. The CDR3 spans 16 residues. The CDR3 sequence: CASSLSRQGFGNTIYF. The DNA of the CDR3 is TGTGCCAGCAGCTTGTCCCGACAGGGATTTGGAAACACCATATATTTT.

The chain is built from TRBV28 and TRBJ1-2; 8 positions match TRBD1. The CDR3 sequence is 12 residues long. The germline V gene encodes CDR1 MDHEN and CDR2 SYDVKM. V shed 10 bases and J 8 bases; nucleotides not matched to a gene: 9. CDR3 amino acids: CANYDRGGGYTF. The CDR3 nucleotides are TGTGCCAACTACGACAGGGGAGGGGGCTACACCTTC.

The chain carries TRBV5-1 and TRBJ1-2; D call uncertain. V gave up 2 bases and J gave up 6 bases, with 14 bases separating them. The CDR3 runs 14 residues. The V gene's germline CDR1 is SGHRS and CDR2 YFSETQ. The CDR3 spells CASSLAGNYHGYTF. CDR3 bases: TGCGCCAGCAGCTTAGCGGGAAATTATCATGGCTACACCTTC.